A single sample gave rise to the 3 T cell receptor beta chains below, sequenced in a study of cytomegalovirus exposure and HLA in healthy donors. 13 Jbeta primers and 60 Vbeta primers were used for the PCR. Sequenced by immunoSEQ multiplex PCR; TCRdb stores in-frame clones only, minus some. The table has 50,000 to 60,000 clones, roughly 81% seen once; the top ten hold about 2.5%. The sequencing sample was made of PBMCs. These receptors were collected from a woman in her 40s in good health and CMV-seropositive.

This clone was observed a few times. The chain links TRBV6-1 to TRBJ1-3, with D tentatively TRBD1 (6 bases). Between the trimmed V and J ends, which lost 8 bases and 2 bases, there was a span of 10 bases. Germline V gene sequence: CDR1 MNHNS, CDR2 SASEGT. CDR3 length: 13 amino acids. The CDR3 loop reads CASSGGPGNTIYF. DNA for the CDR3: TGTGCCAGCTCGGGGGGGCCTGGAAACACCATATATTTT.

The gene calls are TRBV10-2 and TRBJ2-3, with D maybe TRBD2 (7 bases). Germline-derived CDR1 and CDR2 are WSHSY and SAAADI. V shed 0 bases and J shed 0 bases, with 13 bases lying between them. The CDR3 covers 17 residues. CDR3 DNA sequence: TGCGCCAGCAGTGAGTCGGGAGGGGGGACTAGCACAGATACGCAGTATTTT. This gives the protein CASSESGGGTSTDTQYF.

The table lists this clone with a count of one. V is TRBV2 and J is TRBJ1-1; unclear D gene. Germline V gives CDR1 SNHLY, CDR2 FYNNEI. V dropped 8 bases and J dropped 1 base, with 17 bases sitting between them. This CDR3 spans 15 amino acids. CDR3 nucleotide sequence: TGTGCCAGCTGTAGTTCCCGGTCCCGGAACACTGAAGCTTTCTTT. It translates to CASCSSRSRNTEAFF.